This TCR beta chain was obtained from a study of CD4 T cells in relation to SARS-CoV-2 and coronaviruses. The CDR3 contains 14 residues. Germline CDR1 is SGHDT and CDR2 is YYEEEE. V lost 2 bases and J 3 bases, leaving 11 bases between the germline ends. Before the COVID-19 pandemic, during about 2011-2019, CD4+ T cells were taken from unexposed donors. Isolation of CD4+ T cells took place after around 11 days in culture. Unexposed-donor CD4+ T cells were probed with SARS-CoV-2 S/N and four cold-coronavirus spikes, cells permitting. Study-wide results and caveats: About 65% of donors had memory CD4+ clonotypes crossrecognizing SARS-CoV-2 and common cold coronavirus spike.

Libraries were prepared by immunoSEQ multiplex PCR; TCRdb keeps only in-frame clonotypes and omits some of them. Here the sample spans about 23,000 clones, 75% to 80% being singletons. A single count supports this clone. Its antigen is currently unknown. This chain connects TRBV5-6 to TRBJ1-2; no firm D call. The sequenced sample consisted of CD4+ T cells from PBMCs, cultured in vitro. This TCR was recovered from a human donor in good health. The CDR3 DNA reads TGTGCCAGCAGCTTAATAGACAACGACTATGGCTACACCTTC. Protein product: CASSLIDNDYGYTF. Together with reference TRBV5-6 and TRBJ1-2, the CDR3 gives the full variable domain: DAGVTQSPTHLIKTRGQQVTLRCSPKSGHDTVSWYQQALGQGPQFIFQYYEEEERQRGNFPDRFSGHQFPNYSSELNVNALLLGDSALYLCASSLIDNDYGYTFGSGTRLTVV.